Listed here are 11 T cell receptor beta chains from one sample, sequenced in a study of cytomegalovirus exposure and HLA in healthy donors (dated by TCRdb to between 2016 and 2019). The library came from the immunoSEQ multiplex PCR assay. In TCRdb, the immuneACCESS table is reduced to in-frame sequences with V and J assigned. These tables do not hold every clone; where another copy was compared, an unresolved V gene accounts for under half, and the others remain unexplained. The sample data list more than 300,000 clones, and 86% of these were observed just once. Roughly 0.82% of the sample is in the top ten clones. The sample comprised PBMCs. Receptors were obtained from a woman aged 18-29 years in good health and CMV-seronegative.

As concerns this clone: Other DNA sequences from this sample encode an identical CDR3 as well. The V call is TRBV5-1, the J call TRBJ1-1, with D possibly matching TRBD1 (5 bases). The CDR3 spans 14 residues. Germline V gene data show CDR1 as SGHRS and CDR2 as YFSETQ. V lost 0 bases, J lost 3 bases, and 9 bases lay in between. In DNA, the CDR3 is TGCGCCAGCAGCTTGGCCGGAGGGGACACTGAAGCTTTCTTT. Translating gives CASSLAGGDTEAFF.

The gene calls are TRBV4-1 and TRBJ1-1, with D possibly being TRBD1 (6 bases). The germline CDR1 and CDR2 sequences are MGHRA and YSYEKL. Deletions cut 6 bases from V and 3 bases from J, with 23 bases between. This CDR3 spans 17 amino acids. The CDR3 region has the DNA TGCGCCAGCAGTCCCATTGCTCCGACAGGCTGGGACACTGAAGCTTTCTTT. It yields the protein CASSPIAPTGWDTEAFF.

The gene calls are TRBV28 and TRBJ1-2; 11 positions match TRBD1. Germline CDR1 MDHEN, CDR2 SYDVKM. The CDR3 consists of 16 residues. V was clipped by 6 bases and J by 8 bases; unmatched bases: 14. CDR3 sequence: CASSSGQGAVTGGYTF. CDR3 coding DNA: TGTGCCAGCAGCTCAGGACAGGGGGCCGTTACGGGAGGCTACACCTTC.

The chain has TRBV5-1 and TRBJ1-1; a weak D match, TRBD1 (6 bases). The CDR3 runs 16 residues. V shed 0 bases and J shed 4 bases, with 16 bases lying between them. Germline V gene data show CDR1 as SGHRS and CDR2 as YFSETQ. CDR3 coding DNA: TGCGCCAGCAGCTTGGCCGTAGGGGGTTTGAGCACTGAAGCTTTCTTT. Translated: CASSLAVGGLSTEAFF.

The chain recombines TRBV6-6 with TRBJ2-2; the D is unclear. There are 13 residues in the CDR3. The V gene's germline CDR1 is MNHNY and CDR2 SVGAGI (reference sequence). V shed 5 bases and J shed 5 bases, with 9 bases lying between them. The CDR3 DNA is TGTGCCAGCAGTGATTCAGTTACCGGGGAGCTGTTTTTT. As protein: CASSDSVTGELFF.

The chain has TRBV2 and TRBJ1-2, with D unclear. Germline V CDR1 and CDR2: SNHLY, FYNNEI. The CDR3 is made up of 13 amino acids. V lost 3 bases to trimming and J lost 0 bases, with 5 bases between them. The CDR3 nucleotides are TGTGCCAGCAGTGAGCGAACTAACTATGGCTACACCTTC. It translates to CASSERTNYGYTF.

Remarks on this clone: This sample also contains other DNA sequences that code for the same CDR3. The rearrangement uses TRBV30 and TRBJ1-1, with D unresolved. This CDR3 region has 13 residues. CDR1 and CDR2 from the germline V gene are GTSNPN and SVGIG (reference sequence). V gave up 0 bases and J gave up 1 base, with 6 bases separating them. CDR3 amino acids: CAWSVGGNTEAFF. CDR3 DNA sequence: TGTGCCTGGAGTGTAGGAGGGAACACTGAAGCTTTCTTT.

The V call is TRBV2, the J call TRBJ2-1, with TRBD2 matching 8 bases. V dropped 7 bases and J dropped 7; count of bases not matched to a gene: 6. The germline V gene encodes CDR1 SNHLY and CDR2 FYNNEI. The CDR3 has 13 amino acids. The DNA for the CDR3 is TGTGCCAGCATCCGGCGGGAGGTGAATGAGCAGTTCTTC. This codes for CASIRREVNEQFF.

On this clone: The germline gene is not matched at one end of the junction; a read error may be the cause. The chain couples TRBV7-8 to TRBJ1-5, with 9 bases identical to TRBD1. The CDR3 totals 15 residues. Germline V gene sequence: CDR1 SGHVS, CDR2 FQNEAQ. CDR3 sequence: CTSSTPTGGSQPQHF. The CDR3 DNA reads as TGTACCAGCAGCACTCCGACAGGGGGAAGTCAGCCCCAGCATTTT. The complete variable domain, with remaining parts taken from reference TRBV7-8 and TRBJ1-5, reads GAGVSQSPRYKVAKRGQDVALRCDPISGHVSLFWYQQALGQGPEFLTYFQNEAQLDKSGLPSDRFFAERPEGSVSTLKIQRTQQEDSAVYLCTSSTPTGGSQPQHFGDGTRLSIL.

The rearrangement joins TRBV27 to TRBJ2-2; D perhaps matches TRBD1 (5 bases). V was clipped by 7 bases and J by 0 bases, with 15 bases between them. CDR1 and CDR2 (germline): MNHEY, SMNVEV (reference sequence). CDR3 length: 16 amino acids. CDR3 in amino acids: CASKGGAGPNTGELFF. The CDR3 nucleotides are TGTGCCAGCAAGGGTGGGGCAGGACCGAACACCGGGGAGCTGTTTTTT.

In its sample, this clone was seen once. The J gene is TRBJ1-1, the V gene TRBV4-1, with D perhaps TRBD1 (6 bases). The CDR3 length is 14 residues. CDR1 and CDR2 (germline): MGHRA, YSYEKL. V was trimmed by 1 base and J by 4 bases, leaving 10 bases between them. CDR3 sequence (DNA): TGCGCCAGCAGCCAAGTGCAGGGGAGCACTGAAGCTTTCTTT. Encoded protein: CASSQVQGSTEAFF.